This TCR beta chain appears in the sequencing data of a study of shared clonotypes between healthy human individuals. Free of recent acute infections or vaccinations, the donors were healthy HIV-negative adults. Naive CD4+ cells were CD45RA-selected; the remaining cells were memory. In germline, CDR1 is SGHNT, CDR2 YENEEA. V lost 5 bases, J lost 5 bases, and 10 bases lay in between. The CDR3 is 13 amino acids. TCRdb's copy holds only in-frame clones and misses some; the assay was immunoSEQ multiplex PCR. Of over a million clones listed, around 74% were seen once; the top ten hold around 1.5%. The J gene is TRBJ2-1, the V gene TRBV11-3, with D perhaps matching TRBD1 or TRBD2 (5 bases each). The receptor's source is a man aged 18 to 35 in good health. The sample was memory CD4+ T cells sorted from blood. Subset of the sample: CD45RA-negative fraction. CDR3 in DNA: TGTGCCAGCAGCACCGGGACGGACAATGAGCAGTTCTTC. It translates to CASSTGTDNEQFF.